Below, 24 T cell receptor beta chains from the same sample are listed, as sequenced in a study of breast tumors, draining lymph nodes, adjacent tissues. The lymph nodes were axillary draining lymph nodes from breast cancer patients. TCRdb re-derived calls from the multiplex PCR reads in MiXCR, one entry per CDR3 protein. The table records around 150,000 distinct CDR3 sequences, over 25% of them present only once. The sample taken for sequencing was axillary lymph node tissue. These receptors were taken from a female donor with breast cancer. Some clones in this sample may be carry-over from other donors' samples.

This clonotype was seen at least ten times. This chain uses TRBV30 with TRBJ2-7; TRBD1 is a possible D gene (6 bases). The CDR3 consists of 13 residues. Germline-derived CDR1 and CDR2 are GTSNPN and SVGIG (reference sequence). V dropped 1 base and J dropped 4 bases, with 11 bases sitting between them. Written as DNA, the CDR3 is TGTGCCTGGAGTGGGGGACAACTATACGAGCAGTACTTC. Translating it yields CAWSGGQLYEQYF.

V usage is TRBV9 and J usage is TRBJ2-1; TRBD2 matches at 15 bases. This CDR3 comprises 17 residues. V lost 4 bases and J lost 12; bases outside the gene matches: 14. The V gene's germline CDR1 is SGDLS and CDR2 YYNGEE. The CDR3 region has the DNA TGTGCCAGCAGCTCAGAGGGGACTAGCGGGGGGACAGATACGCAGTTCTTC. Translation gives CASSSEGTSGGTDTQFF.

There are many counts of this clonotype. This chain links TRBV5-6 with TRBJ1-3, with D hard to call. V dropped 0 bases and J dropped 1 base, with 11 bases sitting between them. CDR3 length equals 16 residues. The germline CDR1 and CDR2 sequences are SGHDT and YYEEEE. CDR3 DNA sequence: TGTGCCAGCAGCTTGGCCCCCTACCAGTCTGGAAACACCATATATTTT. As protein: CASSLAPYQSGNTIYF.

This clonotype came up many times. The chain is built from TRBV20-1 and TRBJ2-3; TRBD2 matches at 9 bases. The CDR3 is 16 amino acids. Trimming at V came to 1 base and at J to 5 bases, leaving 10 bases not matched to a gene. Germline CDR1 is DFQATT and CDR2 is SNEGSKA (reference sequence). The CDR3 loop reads CSARAPSSGVGDTQYF. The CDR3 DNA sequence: TGCAGTGCTAGAGCCCCCTCTAGCGGGGTCGGAGATACGCAGTATTTT.

Here the CDR3 reads CASSYSSRNTEAFF. The CDR3, as DNA: TGTGCCAGCAGTTACTCGAGTAGGAACACTGAAGCTTTCTTT. The rearrangement joins TRBV6-5 to TRBJ1-1; D is unresolved. The CDR3 consists of 14 residues. V was cut by 0 bases and J by 1 base, with 6 bases left in between. Germline values: CDR1 MNHEY, CDR2 SVGAGI.

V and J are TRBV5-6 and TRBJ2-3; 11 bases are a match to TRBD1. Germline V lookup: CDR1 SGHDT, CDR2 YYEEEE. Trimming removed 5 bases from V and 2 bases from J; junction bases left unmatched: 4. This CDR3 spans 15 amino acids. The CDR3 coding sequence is TGTGCCAGCAGTCGGGACAGGGGGGCCACAGATACGCAGTATTTT. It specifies CASSRDRGATDTQYF.

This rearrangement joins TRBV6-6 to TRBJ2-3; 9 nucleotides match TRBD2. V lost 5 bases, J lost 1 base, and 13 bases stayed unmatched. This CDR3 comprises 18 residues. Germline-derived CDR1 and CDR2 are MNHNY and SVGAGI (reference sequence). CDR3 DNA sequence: TGTGCCAGCAGTCACCAGTTCGGTGCTAGCGGGGGCACAGATACGCAGTATTTT. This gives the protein CASSHQFGASGGTDTQYF.

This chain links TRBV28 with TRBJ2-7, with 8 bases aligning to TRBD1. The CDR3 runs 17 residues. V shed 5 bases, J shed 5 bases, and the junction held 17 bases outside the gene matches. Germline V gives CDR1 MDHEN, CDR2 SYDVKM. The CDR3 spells CASSHNTGGSNSHEQYF. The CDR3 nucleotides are TGTGCCAGCAGTCATAATACAGGGGGTTCGAACAGTCACGAGCAGTACTTC.

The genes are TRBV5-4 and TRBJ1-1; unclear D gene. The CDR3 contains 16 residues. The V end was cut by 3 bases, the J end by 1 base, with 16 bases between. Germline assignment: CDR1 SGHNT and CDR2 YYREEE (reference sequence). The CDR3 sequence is CASSSAQSGTNTEAFF. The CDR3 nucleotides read TGTGCCAGCAGCTCGGCACAGAGCGGCACGAACACTGAAGCTTTCTTT. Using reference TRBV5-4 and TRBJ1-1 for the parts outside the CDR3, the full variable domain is ETGVTQSPTHLIKTRGQQVTLRCSSQSGHNTVSWYQQALGQGPQFIFQYYREEENGRGNFPPRFSGLQFPNYSSELNVNALELDDSALYLCASSSAQSGTNTEAFFGQGTRLTVV.

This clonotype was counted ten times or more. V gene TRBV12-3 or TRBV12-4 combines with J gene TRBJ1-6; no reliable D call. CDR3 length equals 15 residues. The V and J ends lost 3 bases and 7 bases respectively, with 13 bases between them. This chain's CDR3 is CASSLWGVENSPLHF. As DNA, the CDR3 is TGTGCCAGCAGTTTGTGGGGTGTTGAGAATTCACCCCTCCACTTT.

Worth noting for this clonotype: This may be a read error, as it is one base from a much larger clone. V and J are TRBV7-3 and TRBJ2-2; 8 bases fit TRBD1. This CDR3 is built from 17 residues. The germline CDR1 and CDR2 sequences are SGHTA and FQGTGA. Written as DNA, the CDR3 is TGTGCCAGCAACCATCCAGGGGGCAGGGAGGCCACCGGGAAGCTGTTTTTT. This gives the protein CASNHPGGREATGKLFF. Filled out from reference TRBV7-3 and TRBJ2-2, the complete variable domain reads GAGVSQTPSNKVTEKGKYVELRCDPISGHTALYWYRQSLGQGPEFLIYFQGTGAADDSGLPNDRFFAVRPEGSVSTLKIQRTERGDSAVYLCASNHPGGREATGKLFFGEGSRLTVL.

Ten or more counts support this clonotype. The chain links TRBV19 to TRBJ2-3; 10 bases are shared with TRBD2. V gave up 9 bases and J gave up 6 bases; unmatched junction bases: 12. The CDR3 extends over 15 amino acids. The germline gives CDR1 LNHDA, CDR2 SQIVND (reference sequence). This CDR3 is CASSQLAGTGDTQYF. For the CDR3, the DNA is TGTGCCAGCTCCCAACTAGCGGGGACGGGGGATACGCAGTATTTT.

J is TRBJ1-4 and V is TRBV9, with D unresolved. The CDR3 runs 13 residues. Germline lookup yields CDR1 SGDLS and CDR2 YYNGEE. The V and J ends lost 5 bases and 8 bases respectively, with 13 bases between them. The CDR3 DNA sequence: TGTGCCAGCAGTCCCGGACGGTCCGAAAAACTGTTTTTT. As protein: CASSPGRSEKLFF.

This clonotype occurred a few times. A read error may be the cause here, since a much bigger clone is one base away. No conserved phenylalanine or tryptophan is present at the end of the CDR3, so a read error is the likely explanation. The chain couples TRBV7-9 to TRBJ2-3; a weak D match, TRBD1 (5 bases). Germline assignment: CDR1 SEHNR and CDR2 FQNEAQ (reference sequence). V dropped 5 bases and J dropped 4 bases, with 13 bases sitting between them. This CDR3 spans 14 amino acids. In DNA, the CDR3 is TGTGCCAGCAGCGTATATGGGGCCCCAGATACGCAGTATCTT. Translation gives CASSVYGAPDTQYL.

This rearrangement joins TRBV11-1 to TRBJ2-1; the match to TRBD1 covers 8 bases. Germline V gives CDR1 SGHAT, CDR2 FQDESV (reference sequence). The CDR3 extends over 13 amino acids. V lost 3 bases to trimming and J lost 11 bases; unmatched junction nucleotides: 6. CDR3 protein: CASSFGGQAQQFF. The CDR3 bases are TGTGCCAGCAGCTTCGGGGGACAGGCGCAGCAGTTCTTC.

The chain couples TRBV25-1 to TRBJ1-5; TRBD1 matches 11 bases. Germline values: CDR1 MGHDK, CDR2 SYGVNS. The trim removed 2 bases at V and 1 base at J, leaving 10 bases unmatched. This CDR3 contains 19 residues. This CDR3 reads CASSEIRGQGARSNQPQHF. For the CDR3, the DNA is TGTGCCAGCAGTGAAATTCGAGGACAGGGGGCCCGAAGCAATCAGCCCCAGCATTTT.

CDR3 sequence (DNA): TGTGCCAGCAGGACCGGGACAGGGGATGGCTACACCTTC. This encodes CASRTGTGDGYTF. The rearrangement links TRBV5-4 to TRBJ1-2; TRBD1 matches 10 bases. The CDR3 runs to 13 residues. V gave up 5 bases and J gave up 6 bases; unmatched junction bases: 4. The germline gives CDR1 SGHNT, CDR2 YYREEE (reference sequence). Complete variable domain (other parts from reference TRBV5-4 and TRBJ1-2): ETGVTQSPTHLIKTRGQQVTLRCSSQSGHNTVSWYQQALGQGPQFIFQYYREEENGRGNFPPRFSGLQFPNYSSELNVNALELDDSALYLCASRTGTGDGYTFGSGTRLTVV.

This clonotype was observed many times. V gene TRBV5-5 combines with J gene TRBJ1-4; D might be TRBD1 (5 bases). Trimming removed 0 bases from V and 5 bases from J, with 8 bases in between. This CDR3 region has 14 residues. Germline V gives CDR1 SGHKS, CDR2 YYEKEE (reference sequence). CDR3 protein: CASSLVGENEKLFF. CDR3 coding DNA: TGTGCCAGCAGCTTGGTAGGGGAGAATGAAAAACTGTTTTTT.

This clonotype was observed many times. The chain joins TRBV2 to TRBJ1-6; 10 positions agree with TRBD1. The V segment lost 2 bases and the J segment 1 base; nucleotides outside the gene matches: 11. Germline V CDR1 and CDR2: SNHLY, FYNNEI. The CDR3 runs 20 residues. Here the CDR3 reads CASSESVTGGAGSYNSPLHF. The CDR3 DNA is TGTGCCAGCAGTGAATCGGTGACAGGGGGCGCGGGTTCCTATAATTCACCCCTCCACTTT. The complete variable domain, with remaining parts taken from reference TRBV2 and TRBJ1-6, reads EPEVTQTPSHQVTQMGQEVILRCVPISNHLYFYWYRQILGQKVEFLVSFYNNEISEKSEIFDDQFSVERPDGSNFTLKIRSTKLEDSAMYFCASSESVTGGAGSYNSPLHFGNGTRLTVT.

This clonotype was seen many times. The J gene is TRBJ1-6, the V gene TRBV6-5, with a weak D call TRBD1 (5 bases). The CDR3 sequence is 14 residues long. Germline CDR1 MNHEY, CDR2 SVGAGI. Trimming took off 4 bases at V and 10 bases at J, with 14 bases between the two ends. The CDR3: CASSSPGAESPLHF. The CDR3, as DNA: TGTGCCAGCAGTTCCCCCGGGGCTGAATCACCCCTCCACTTT.

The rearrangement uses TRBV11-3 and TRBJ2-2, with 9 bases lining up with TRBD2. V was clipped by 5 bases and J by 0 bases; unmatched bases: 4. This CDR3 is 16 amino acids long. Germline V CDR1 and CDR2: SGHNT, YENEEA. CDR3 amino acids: CASSKIAGANTGELFF. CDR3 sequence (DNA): TGTGCCAGCAGCAAGATAGCGGGGGCGAACACCGGGGAGCTGTTTTTT.

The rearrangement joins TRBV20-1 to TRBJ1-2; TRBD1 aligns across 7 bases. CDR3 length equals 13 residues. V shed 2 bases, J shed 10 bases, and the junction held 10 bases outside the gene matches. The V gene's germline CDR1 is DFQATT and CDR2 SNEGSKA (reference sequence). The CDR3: CSARYDRVNAYTF. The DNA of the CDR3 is TGCAGTGCTAGATACGACAGGGTGAATGCCTACACCTTC.

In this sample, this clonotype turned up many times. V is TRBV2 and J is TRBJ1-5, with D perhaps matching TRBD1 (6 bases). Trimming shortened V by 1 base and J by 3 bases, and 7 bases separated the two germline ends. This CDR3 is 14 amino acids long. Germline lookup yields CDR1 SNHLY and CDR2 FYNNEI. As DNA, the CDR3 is TGTGCCAGCAGTGAAGGGGGGCTCAATCAGCCCCAGCATTTT. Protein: CASSEGGLNQPQHF.

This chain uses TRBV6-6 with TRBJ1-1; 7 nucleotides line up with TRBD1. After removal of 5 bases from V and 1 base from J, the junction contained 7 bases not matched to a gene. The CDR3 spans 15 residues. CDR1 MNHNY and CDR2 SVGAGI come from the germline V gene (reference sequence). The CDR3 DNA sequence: TGTGCCAGCAGTCCACCAGGGGGAAAGAACACTGAAGCTTTCTTT. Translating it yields CASSPPGGKNTEAFF.